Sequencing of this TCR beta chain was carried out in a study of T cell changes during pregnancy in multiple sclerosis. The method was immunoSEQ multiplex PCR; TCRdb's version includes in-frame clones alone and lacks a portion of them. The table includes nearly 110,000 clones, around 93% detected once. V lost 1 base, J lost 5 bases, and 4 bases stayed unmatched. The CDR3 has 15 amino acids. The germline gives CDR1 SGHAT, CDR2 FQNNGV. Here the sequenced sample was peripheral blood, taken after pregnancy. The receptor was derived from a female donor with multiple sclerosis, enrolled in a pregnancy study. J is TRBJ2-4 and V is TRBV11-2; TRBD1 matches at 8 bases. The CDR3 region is CASSLGSGGQNIQYF. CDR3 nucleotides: TGTGCCAGCAGCTTAGGGTCAGGGGGCCAAAACATTCAGTACTTC.